Listed below are T cell receptor beta chains from one sample, sequenced in a study of metastatic and nonmetastatic thyroid tumors. TCRdb re-called clones from the PCR reads using MiXCR. The sample has tens of thousands of clones; roughly 23% are singletons. What was sequenced was blood. These TCRs come from a female donor with papillary thyroid cancer or a benign thyroid nodule (not recorded which). Some clones in this sample may be carry-over from other donors' samples. Both conserved end residues are part of each CDR3. Fields, in order: D gene, J gene, V gene, clone size, CDR3 protein, CDR3 DNA. A D gene is named only where the DNA matches it firmly. Expanded clones are given a class, and other clones once, few, many or no size at all.

NA TRBJ2-1 TRBV11-3 many CASSWSNGDEQFF TGTGCCAGCAGCTGGTCCAATGGCGATGAGCAGTTCTTC
NA TRBJ2-3 TRBV7-7 many CASSVGPSTDTQYF TGTGCTAGCAGCGTCGGGCCCAGCACAGATACGCAGTATTTT
NA TRBJ2-7 TRBV10-3 many CAIPGELDGEQYF TGTGCCATCCCAGGGGAATTAGACGGCGAGCAGTACTTC
TRBD2 TRBJ2-7 TRBV12-3/TRBV12-4 medium-sized CASSRGGQWYEQYF TGTGCCAGCAGCCGGGGGGGACAATGGTACGAGCAGTACTTC
NA TRBJ2-5 TRBV7-6 NA CVSSLSGDRETKYF TGTGTCAGCAGCCTCTCTGGTGACCGGGAGACCAAGTACTTC
NA TRBJ2-7 TRBV2 few CASSDYRANEQYF TGTGCCAGCAGCGATTACAGGGCCAACGAGCAGTACTTC
NA TRBJ2-2 TRBV4-1 many CASSQDRGGVGELFF TGCGCCAGCAGCCAAGATAGGGGGGGAGTCGGGGAGCTGTTTTTT
TRBD1 TRBJ2-7 TRBV30 NA CAWRMGTGTPYEQYF TGTGCCTGGAGGATGGGGACAGGTACACCCTACGAGCAGTACTTC
TRBD1 TRBJ1-1 TRBV12-3/TRBV12-4 many CASSPNTGGTAEAFF TGTGCCAGCAGCCCCAATACAGGGGGCACGGCTGAAGCTTTCTTT
TRBD1 TRBJ1-2 TRBV19 many CASRTGVGGYTF TGTGCCAGTCGGACAGGGGTAGGTGGCTACACCTTC
TRBD1 TRBJ1-1 TRBV20-1 NA CSAMLTGTEAFF TGCAGTGCTATGTTGACAGGGACTGAAGCTTTCTTT
NA TRBJ2-3 TRBV10-3 few CAISVFGSTDTQYF TGTGCCATCAGTGTATTCGGCAGCACAGATACGCAGTATTTT
TRBD1 TRBJ1-1 TRBV29-1 many CSVGQGITEAFF TGCAGCGTGGGACAGGGCATCACTGAAGCTTTCTTT
NA TRBJ1-1 TRBV4-1 many CASRERLGQNTEAFF TGCGCCAGCAGGGAAAGATTAGGACAGAACACTGAAGCTTTCTTT
NA TRBJ2-1 TRBV24-1 medium-sized CATSDFSLYNEQFF TGTGCCACCAGTGATTTTTCCCTTTACAATGAGCAGTTCTTC
NA TRBJ1-6 TRBV9 NA CASSVVQFNSPLHF TGTGCCAGCAGCGTAGTGCAGTTTAATTCACCCCTCCACTTT
NA TRBJ2-7 TRBV11-2 many CASSLDKVFEQYF TGTGCCAGCAGCTTAGATAAAGTCTTCGAGCAGTACTTC
TRBD1 TRBJ1-2 TRBV27 medium-sized CASSLRGQGGYGYTF TGTGCCAGCAGTTTACGGGGACAGGGGGGATATGGCTACACCTTC
TRBD2 TRBJ2-7 TRBV5-1 many CASSPGLAGGKRREQYF TGCGCCAGCAGCCCCGGACTAGCGGGAGGAAAACGTCGCGAGCAGTACTTC
NA TRBJ2-2 TRBV6-2/TRBV6-3 medium-sized CASTLTGNTGELFF TGTGCCAGCACTCTAACTGGGAACACCGGGGAGCTGTTTTTT
TRBD1 TRBJ2-2 TRBV20-1 NA CSARDHARTGNTGELFF TGCAGTGCTAGAGATCATGCGCGGACAGGGAACACCGGGGAGCTGTTTTTT
NA TRBJ2-4 TRBV5-6 many CASSSSTGSNIQYF TGTGCCAGCAGCTCTTCAACAGGGTCAAACATTCAGTACTTC
TRBD1 TRBJ2-7 TRBV29-1 many CSVVWATGTFYEQYF TGCAGCGTTGTTTGGGCGACAGGGACCTTCTACGAGCAGTACTTC
TRBD2 TRBJ2-7 TRBV20-1 NA CSARRPLPWTSGRTTMLYEQYF TGCAGTGCTAGAAGACCCCTCCCCTGGACTAGCGGGAGGACAACGATGCTTTACGAGCAGTACTTC
NA TRBJ2-5 TRBV27 NA CASSLIGGPQETQYF TGTGCCAGCAGTTTAATCGGCGGACCCCAAGAGACCCAGTACTTC
NA TRBJ2-1 TRBV11-2 few CASSLHSQVVNNEQFF TGTGCCAGCAGCCTCCATTCTCAAGTGGTGAACAATGAGCAGTTTTTC
NA TRBJ2-1 TRBV11-2 many CASSLERNSCNEQSF TGTGCCAGCAGCTTGGAGCGAAACTCCTGCAATGAGCAGTCCTTC
NA TRBJ2-1 TRBV6-5 few CASSYSGDEQFF TGTGCCAGCAGTTACTCGGGCGATGAGCAGTTCTTC
NA TRBJ2-1 TRBV18 many CASSLRSSYNEQFF TGTGCCAGCTCACTCAGGAGCTCCTACAATGAGCAGTTCTTC
TRBD2 TRBJ2-1 TRBV10-1 many CASSLAGGPREQFF TGCGCCAGCAGCCTAGCGGGAGGGCCCAGGGAGCAGTTCTTC
NA TRBJ2-6 TRBV6-6 many CASSPRVGFGLGANVLTF TGTGCCAGCAGTCCCAGGGTGGGGTTTGGACTAGGGGCCAACGTCCTGACTTTC
NA TRBJ2-2 TRBV6-1 few CASSVNSWVTSNTGELFF TGTGCCAGCAGTGTAAATTCTTGGGTGACTTCCAACACCGGGGAGCTGTTTTTT
NA TRBJ1-2 TRBV7-9 many CASSLGTHYGYTF TGTGCCAGCAGCCTGGGAACCCACTATGGCTACACCTTC
NA TRBJ1-3 TRBV3-1 NA CASSQWGSGNTIYF TGTGCCAGCAGCCAATGGGGCTCTGGAAACACCATATATTTT